What follows is one TCR beta chain and its context. CDR3 length: 18 amino acids. The data originate from a study of STAT5B mutations in CD4+ large granular lymphocyte leukemia. Study summary: Among healthy controls, a particular HLA allele went with more CDR3 'QG' motifs.

Sequencing was at survey level. TCRdb keeps only in-frame clones here, not all; method: immunoSEQ multiplex PCR. The table lists around 30,000 clones, approximately 81% of them singletons. Sequenced input: CD4+ T cells from blood buffy coats. The chain has TRBV21-1 and TRBJ2-7; whether TRBD2, the table's D call, matches the DNA was not checked. TRBV21-1 is a recognized pseudogene. The receptor was derived from a human donor in good health. CDR3 sequence: CASSASYGGEVFSYEQYF. CDR3 DNA sequence: TGTGCCAGCAGCGCGTCCTACGGGGGGGAAGTTTTCTCCTACGAGCAGTACTTC.